The clone carrying this T cell receptor (beta chain) was counted ten times or more. This sample was taken from a study of T cell repertoires in cytomegalovirus infection. TCRdb passed the reads through MiXCR, listing each CDR3 protein once. The profile shows about 740,000 distinct CDR3 sequences, approximately 34% of them singletons. This receptor was obtained from a human donor in good health (CMV status not recorded). Some clones in this sample may be carry-over from other donors' samples. Source material: PBMCs.

The CDR3 coding sequence is TGTGCCACCAGTGATTCCCGGACAGGACCCTACAATGAGCAGTTCTTC. Translated: CATSDSRTGPYNEQFF. The V gene is TRBV24-1, the J gene TRBJ2-1; TRBD1 matches 7 bases. V lost 2 bases and J lost 2; bases outside the gene matches: 5. This CDR3 has 16 residues. CDR1 and CDR2 from the germline V gene are KGHDR and SFDVKD.